These T cell receptor beta chains were read from a single sample in a study of shared clonotypes between healthy human individuals. Measured with immunoSEQ multiplex PCR; TCRdb has only the in-frame clones, and not every one. Among about 1.9 million clones listed, just over 90% were seen once. Sequencing used naive CD8+ T cells from PBMCs. The receptors shown here come from a man younger than 30 in good health. Some clones in this sample may be carry-over from other donors' samples. The CDR3 runs from the conserved cysteine through the conserved F or W. The D gene is left open where the match is weak. Some rows have no size entry. The others give once, few or many, or a class for an expanded clone.

J: TRBJ2-7
V: TRBV27
D: TRBD1
size: NA
DNA: TGTGCCAGCTCCCGGGACAGGGGGATCTACGAGCAGTACTTC
CDR3: CASSRDRGIYEQYF

J: TRBJ1-5
V: TRBV27
D: NA
size: NA
DNA: TGTGCCAGCAGTTTATCAGTAAATCAGCCCCAGCATTTT
CDR3: CASSLSVNQPQHF

J: TRBJ1-2
V: TRBV27
D: NA
size: NA
DNA: TGTGCCAGCAGTTTGTTGGGGGGTGACTATGGCTACACCTTC
CDR3: CASSLLGGDYGYTF

J: TRBJ2-7
V: TRBV9
D: TRBD1
size: NA
DNA: TGTGCCAGCAGCCCCCCAGACAGGGGCTTCGAGCAGTACTTC
CDR3: CASSPPDRGFEQYF

J: TRBJ2-3
V: TRBV4-2
D: TRBD2
size: NA
DNA: TGTGCCAGCAGCCAAGAGGCTAGCGGGAGCCCAGATACGCAGTATTTT
CDR3: CASSQEASGSPDTQYF

J: TRBJ2-7
V: TRBV7-6
D: NA
size: NA
DNA: TGTGCCAGCAGCTTAGCGATGGCAGACCTTTACGAGCAGTACTTC
CDR3: CASSLAMADLYEQYF

J: TRBJ1-2
V: TRBV25-1
D: NA
size: NA
DNA: TGTGCCAGCAGTGAGATAGGGGACGAGGGAATAAGGGATGGCTACACCTTC
CDR3: CASSEIGDEGIRDGYTF

J: TRBJ2-7
V: TRBV27
D: NA
size: NA
DNA: TGTGCCAGCAGTTTATGGGCGTCTACCTACGAGCAGTACTTC
CDR3: CASSLWASTYEQYF

J: TRBJ2-3
V: TRBV9
D: NA
size: NA
DNA: TGTGCCAGCAGCGTACTTGGGGTGAGCACAGATACGCAGTATTTT
CDR3: CASSVLGVSTDTQYF

J: TRBJ2-7
V: TRBV27
D: NA
size: NA
DNA: TGTGCCAGCAGTTTGCAAGGGGGGTACGAGCAGTACTTC
CDR3: CASSLQGGYEQYF

J: TRBJ1-2
V: TRBV7-9
D: NA
size: NA
DNA: TGTGCCAGCAGCTGGGGAGGTGTGGCATATCACTATGGCTACACCTTC
CDR3: CASSWGGVAYHYGYTF

J: TRBJ2-5
V: TRBV5-6
D: NA
size: NA
DNA: TGTGCCAGCAGCTCGGCCCGAGAGACCCAGTACTTC
CDR3: CASSSARETQYF

J: TRBJ2-1
V: TRBV10-3
D: TRBD2
size: once
DNA: TGTGCCATCAGTGAACCCCTACTAGCGGGAGGATACAATGAGCAGTTCTTC
CDR3: CAISEPLLAGGYNEQFF

J: TRBJ2-7
V: TRBV5-4
D: TRBD1
size: NA
DNA: TGTGCCAGCAGCTCTCCTTGGGACAGGGACCACGAGCAGTACTTC
CDR3: CASSSPWDRDHEQYF

J: TRBJ1-4
V: TRBV19
D: NA
size: once
DNA: TGTGCCAGTAGTACTCCGACAGGTTTCTCTAATGAAAAACTGTTTTTT
CDR3: CASSTPTGFSNEKLFF

J: TRBJ2-1
V: TRBV4-3
D: TRBD2
size: NA
DNA: TGCGCCAGCAGCCAAGTGACTAGCGGTTCCTACAATGAGCAGTTCTTC
CDR3: CASSQVTSGSYNEQFF

J: TRBJ2-3
V: TRBV9
D: NA
size: NA
DNA: TGTGCCAGCAGCGTAGCTGGCCTAGGGGGGGATACGCAGTATTTT
CDR3: CASSVAGLGGDTQYF

J: TRBJ1-2
V: TRBV19
D: NA
size: NA
DNA: TGTGCCAGTAGTATCGGAGCTAACTATGGCTACACCTTC
CDR3: CASSIGANYGYTF

J: TRBJ1-1
V: TRBV28
D: NA
size: NA
DNA: TGTGCCAGCAGTTTAGGTCGGGGGGGCACTGAAGCTTTCTTT
CDR3: CASSLGRGGTEAFF

J: TRBJ2-7
V: TRBV29-1
D: NA
size: NA
DNA: NA
CDR3: CSAFGSGTHYF

J: TRBJ1-1
V: TRBV4-1
D: NA
size: NA
DNA: TGCGCCAGCAGCCAAGATCGAAGAGGGGGTGAAGCTTTCTTT
CDR3: CASSQDRRGGEAFF

J: TRBJ1-4
V: TRBV27
D: NA
size: NA
DNA: TGTGCCAGCAGCCTAAGTCGTGGGGGGGATAATGAAAAACTGTTTTTT
CDR3: CASSLSRGGDNEKLFF

J: TRBJ2-1
V: TRBV11-2
D: NA
size: NA
DNA: TGTGCCAGCAGCTTAGGGCCGGCTGAGCAGTTCTTC
CDR3: CASSLGPAEQFF

J: TRBJ2-1
V: TRBV5-6
D: NA
size: NA
DNA: TGTGCCAGCAGCTTGGTTTTGGGTGTCAGCGGTTCCTACAATGAGCAGTTCTTC
CDR3: CASSLVLGVSGSYNEQFF

J: TRBJ2-1
V: TRBV7-9
D: NA
size: NA
DNA: TGTGCCAGCAGACCCGGAACCGAAAGCTCCTACAATGAGCAGTTCTTC
CDR3: CASRPGTESSYNEQFF

J: TRBJ1-5
V: TRBV28
D: NA
size: NA
DNA: TGTGCCAGCAGTTTTTTGAGCAATCAGCCCCAGCATTTT
CDR3: CASSFLSNQPQHF

J: TRBJ2-1
V: TRBV19
D: NA
size: once
DNA: TGTGCCAGTAGTATCAGCAGAAACAATGAGCAGTTCTTC
CDR3: CASSISRNNEQFF

J: TRBJ1-5
V: TRBV4-1
D: NA
size: NA
DNA: TGCGCCAGCAGCCAGTTTGGGGGCGCGGTCGGGGATCAGCCCCAGCATTTT
CDR3: CASSQFGGAVGDQPQHF

J: TRBJ2-3
V: TRBV28
D: NA
size: NA
DNA: TGTGCCAGCAGTTACCCCGTGGCGAGGACTAGCACAGATACGCAGTATTTT
CDR3: CASSYPVARTSTDTQYF

J: TRBJ1-5
V: TRBV6-4
D: NA
size: NA
DNA: TGTGCCAGCAGTAAAACCAGCGGTCAGCCCCAGCATTTT
CDR3: CASSKTSGQPQHF

J: TRBJ2-7
V: TRBV11-2
D: NA
size: NA
DNA: TGTGCCAGCAGCCCATCTTGGGGGCTTAACCTCTACGAGCAGTACTTC
CDR3: CASSPSWGLNLYEQYF

J: TRBJ2-7
V: TRBV6-1
D: TRBD2
size: NA
DNA: TGTGCCAGCAGTGAATGGGGGACTAGCGGGATTTACGAGCAGTACTTC
CDR3: CASSEWGTSGIYEQYF

J: TRBJ2-3
V: TRBV7-9
D: NA
size: NA
DNA: TGTGCCAGCAGCTTAAAGGGTCTCTTAGATACGCAGTATTTT
CDR3: CASSLKGLLDTQYF

J: TRBJ2-7
V: TRBV15
D: NA
size: NA
DNA: TGTGCCACCAGCAGATCCTTACCTTCCGAGCAGTACTTC
CDR3: CATSRSLPSEQYF

J: TRBJ1-1
V: TRBV6-1
D: TRBD1
size: NA
DNA: TGTGCCAGCAGTGAACGGAGACCCAAGGGACAGATTAACACTGAAGCTTTCTTT
CDR3: CASSERRPKGQINTEAFF

J: TRBJ2-2
V: TRBV6-6
D: TRBD1
size: NA
DNA: TGTGCCAGCAGTTATTACAGGGGGAACACCGGGGAGCTGTTTTTT
CDR3: CASSYYRGNTGELFF

J: TRBJ2-3
V: TRBV28
D: NA
size: NA
DNA: TGTGCCCCTAGGGACCAGACCACAGATACGCAGTATTTT
CDR3: CAPRDQTTDTQYF

J: TRBJ2-1
V: TRBV27
D: NA
size: NA
DNA: TGTGCCAGCAGTTCGAAGCGGGCAACCTACAATGAGCAGTTCTTC
CDR3: CASSSKRATYNEQFF

J: TRBJ2-5
V: TRBV6-1
D: TRBD2
size: NA
DNA: TGTGCCAGCAGTGAAGGCGGGAGGGACTGGGGAGGGACCCAGTACTTC
CDR3: CASSEGGRDWGGTQYF

J: TRBJ1-1
V: TRBV4-1
D: NA
size: NA
DNA: TGCGCCAGCAGACAGGGTGTCGGCACTGAAGCTTTCTTT
CDR3: CASRQGVGTEAFF